This entry lists 30 T cell receptor beta chains sequenced from one sample in a study of metastatic and nonmetastatic thyroid tumors. MiXCR re-clonotyped the PCR reads for TCRdb. The sample lists fewer than 30,000 clones; roughly 17% were seen once. No treatment had been given to any patient before thyroid surgery. The specimen was blood. These receptors all come from a female donor with papillary thyroid cancer or a benign thyroid nodule (not recorded which). Some clones in this sample may be carry-over from other donors' samples.

This clone was detected many times. J is TRBJ1-2 and V is TRBV5-5; the D is unclear. V dropped 0 bases and J dropped 2 bases, with 11 bases sitting between them. Germline CDR1 SGHKS, CDR2 YYEKEE (reference sequence). The CDR3 has 15 residues. The CDR3 region is CASSLARTVNYGYTF. Here the CDR3 DNA reads TGTGCCAGCAGCTTGGCCAGGACGGTGAACTATGGCTACACCTTC.

By its share, this clone is medium-sized. This sequence joins TRBV6-1 and TRBJ2-3; the D gene is possibly TRBD1 (5 bases). Germline loops: CDR1 MNHNS, CDR2 SASEGT. The CDR3 is 14 residues long. V gave up 10 bases and J gave up 4 bases, with 18 bases separating them. This CDR3 is CATEGVRVSDTQYF. As DNA, the CDR3 is TGTGCCACAGAAGGAGTCAGGGTCTCAGATACGCAGTATTTT.

This clone appeared many times. The rearrangement joins TRBV7-7 to TRBJ2-5; TRBD2 is a possible D gene (6 bases). Germline V lookup: CDR1 SSHAT, CDR2 FNYEAQ (reference sequence). V was pared by 4 bases and J by 3 bases, with 9 bases between. The length of the CDR3 is 13 residues. This chain's CDR3 is CASSSGRKETQYF. The CDR3 DNA reads TGTGCCAGCAGCTCCGGGAGAAAAGAGACCCAGTACTTC.

For this clone: Its ends do not fully match the called genes, so a read error is possible. The gene calls are TRBV5-1 and TRBJ2-1, with 8 bases fitting TRBD1. This CDR3 has 13 residues. Germline assignment: CDR1 SGHRS and CDR2 YFSETQ. CDR3 nucleotides: TGCGCCAGCAGCCTGACAGGGGAGAATGAGCAGTCCTTC. This encodes CASSLTGENEQSF.

In this sample, this clone turned up many times. Since no conserved phenylalanine or tryptophan closes the CDR3, a read error is the likely cause. The chain couples TRBV10-2 to TRBJ2-7; TRBD1 agrees at 8 bases. The CDR3 totals 15 residues. With V trimmed by 3 bases and J by 2 bases, 6 bases remained unmatched. Germline V gives CDR1 WSHSY, CDR2 SAAADI. CDR3 protein: CASSERDRLAYEQYL. The CDR3 nucleotides are TGCGCCAGCAGTGAACGGGACAGGCTAGCCTACGAGCAGTACCTC.

This clone has at least ten counts. The V and J genes are TRBV11-2 and TRBJ1-1; D is undetermined. The length of the CDR3 is 13 residues. Per germline, CDR1 SGHAT and CDR2 FQNNGV. The V end lost 5 bases, the J end lost 1 base, and 8 bases lay between the germline ends. CDR3 sequence (DNA): TGTGCCAGCAGCACTAGAGCGAACACTGAAGCTTTCTTT. This translates into CASSTRANTEAFF.

V is TRBV5-8 and J is TRBJ1-4; maybe TRBD1 (5 bases). The V gene's germline CDR1 is SGHTS and CDR2 YDEGEE. With 5 bases removed from V and 7 bases from J, the gap between germline ends came to 18 bases. There are 15 residues in the CDR3. This chain's CDR3 is CASSFPMGGSEKLFF. In DNA form, the CDR3 reads TGTGCCAGCAGTTTTCCTATGGGGGGATCTGAAAAACTGTTTTTT.

This clone was seen ten or more times. The chain combines TRBV10-3 with TRBJ1-2; no reliable D call. CDR1 ENHRY and CDR2 SYGVKD come from the germline V gene. The germline V and J ends were trimmed by 3 bases and 4 bases, with 15 bases remaining between them. The CDR3 runs 15 residues. The CDR3 DNA reads TGTGCCATCAGTGAAAACTCAGACGCATCCTATGGCTACACCTTC. It specifies CAISENSDASYGYTF.

The chain employs TRBV6-6 and TRBJ2-3, with D perhaps matching TRBD2 (6 bases). The V end lost 2 bases, the J end lost 1 base, and 7 bases lay between the germline ends. Germline V gene data show CDR1 as MNHNY and CDR2 as SVGAGI (reference sequence). This CDR3 is 14 amino acids long. The DNA for the CDR3 is TGTGCCAGCAGTTACGGCGGGGGCACAGATACGCAGTATTTT. Its protein is CASSYGGGTDTQYF.

This clone was detected many times. In nucleotides, the CDR3 is TGTGCCAGCAGCCAAGATCGAGGACTAGCGGGAGGCAGGTATTTT. This gives the protein CASSQDRGLAGGRYF. The rearrangement links TRBV4-2 to TRBJ2-3; 14 bases fit TRBD2. The V and J ends lost 0 bases and 14 bases, in that order; junction bases with no gene match: 7. The CDR3 is 15 residues long. CDR1 and CDR2 from the germline V gene are LGHNA and YNFKEQ.

On this clone itself: An end of the junction does not agree with germline; a read error may underlie this. The genes are TRBV19 and TRBJ2-1; TRBD2 aligns across 8 bases. Germline CDR1 and CDR2: LNHDA and SQIVND (reference sequence). This CDR3 spans 14 amino acids. The CDR3 nucleotides read TGTGCCAGTAGGGCGGCGGGAGGATACAATGAGCAGTCCTTC. Translating it yields CASRAAGGYNEQSF.

This clone was seen repeatedly, ten times or more. This chain uses TRBV12-3 or TRBV12-4 with TRBJ1-3; 9 nucleotides agree with TRBD1. The CDR3 totals 17 residues. V was clipped by 6 bases and J by 0 bases; unmatched bases: 9. The CDR3 DNA sequence: TGTGCCAGCAGATGGACAGGGGCTGTCAACTCTGGAAACACCATATATTTT. Translating it yields CASRWTGAVNSGNTIYF.

This CDR3 reads CSARDRCGSEQYF. As DNA, the CDR3 is TGCAGTGCTAGAGATCGGTGTGGAAGCGAGCAGTACTTC. The V call is TRBV20-1, the J call TRBJ2-7, with no clear D. The CDR3 is 13 residues long. Germline assignment: CDR1 DFQATT and CDR2 SNEGSKA (reference sequence). The V and J ends lost 0 bases and 6 bases respectively, with 12 bases between them.

Within the sample, this clone is medium-sized (0.01 to 0.1%). This sample also contains other DNA sequences that code for the same CDR3. The chain links TRBV27 to TRBJ2-2; D unresolved. The CDR3 loop spans 13 amino acids. V was clipped by 5 bases and J by 6 bases, with 10 bases between them. Germline assignment: CDR1 MNHEY and CDR2 SMNVEV (reference sequence). CDR3 in amino acids: CASSDYTPGELFF. CDR3 DNA sequence: TGTGCCAGCAGTGATTATACCCCCGGGGAGCTGTTTTTT.

This clone was picked up many times. The chain joins TRBV29-1 to TRBJ2-3, with 8 bases aligning to TRBD2. CDR3 size: 15 residues. V shed 4 bases and J 3 bases; nucleotides not matched to a gene: 9. Germline-derived CDR1 and CDR2 are SQVTM and ANQGSEA. The CDR3 DNA follows: TGCAGCGTTGTAGGAGTAGCGGGACGGACAGATACGCAGTATTTT. Its protein product is CSVVGVAGRTDTQYF.

This clone occurred many times. The chain employs TRBV24-1 and TRBJ1-2; 8 nucleotides align to TRBD1. CDR1 and CDR2 from the germline V gene are KGHDR and SFDVKD. This CDR3 has 17 residues. Trimming took 6 bases from V and 7 from J; bases not matched to a gene: 18. Written as DNA, the CDR3 is TGTGCCACCAGTCTTGGGGCAGGGGGCGCCTTGGGGTCTGGCTACACCTTC. This sequence encodes CATSLGAGGALGSGYTF.

This clone was detected many times. The chain has TRBV10-1 and TRBJ1-4; 7 bases align to TRBD1. The CDR3 has 15 residues. Germline values: CDR1 WNHNN, CDR2 SYGVQD (reference sequence). Trimming took 2 bases from V and 7 from J; bases not matched to a gene: 7. The CDR3 loop reads CASSEGEGAGEKLFF. In DNA form, the CDR3 reads TGCGCCAGCAGTGAGGGGGAGGGGGCCGGTGAAAAACTGTTTTTT.

Judged by abundance, this clone is medium-sized. The chain has TRBV28 and TRBJ2-7; 10 bases agree with TRBD2. The V and J ends lost 8 bases and 5 bases, in that order; junction bases with no gene match: 6. Germline loops: CDR1 MDHEN, CDR2 SYDVKM. This CDR3 spans 13 amino acids. CDR3: CASLLAGAHEQYF. The CDR3 bases are TGTGCCAGCCTCCTAGCGGGAGCCCACGAGCAGTACTTC.

V is TRBV10-1 and J is TRBJ1-2; D unclear. Germline assignment: CDR1 WNHNN and CDR2 SYGVQD (reference sequence). V was shortened by 2 bases and J by 2 bases, with 9 bases between the two germline ends. This CDR3 comprises 14 residues. The CDR3 region is CASSESSRNYGYTF. For the CDR3, the DNA is TGCGCCAGCAGTGAGAGCAGTCGAAACTATGGCTACACCTTC.

This clone is categorized as medium-sized. The rearrangement joins TRBV6-1 to TRBJ2-7, with a weak D call TRBD1 (5 bases). Trimming removed 6 bases from V and 2 bases from J, with 11 bases in between. The germline V gene encodes CDR1 MNHNS and CDR2 SASEGT. CDR3 length: 13 residues. CDR3 nucleotide sequence: TGTGCCAGCAGCCAGGGATTTGCCTACGAGCAGTACTTC. Translation: CASSQGFAYEQYF.

This clone was detected a few times. The chain uses TRBV27 and TRBJ1-2, with D tentatively TRBD1 (6 bases). The CDR3 consists of 16 residues. The germline V gene has CDR1 MNHEY and CDR2 SMNVEV (reference sequence). Deletions cut 2 bases from V and 8 bases from J, with 21 bases between. In DNA form, the CDR3 reads TGTGCCAGCAGTTTACGAGCAGGGGCTTTCTGGAACGGCTACACCTTC. Translated, it gives CASSLRAGAFWNGYTF.

This clone was seen repeatedly, ten times or more. The chain carries TRBV5-1 and TRBJ2-5; 11 nucleotides agree with TRBD1. The CDR3 has 16 amino acids. After removal of 3 bases from V and 4 bases from J, the junction contained 8 bases not matched to a gene. Germline V CDR1 and CDR2: SGHRS, YFSETQ. For the CDR3, the DNA is TGCGCCAGCAGCTCCCGGACAGGGGGCACAGGAGAGACCCAGTACTTC. This gives the protein CASSSRTGGTGETQYF.

Many counts were recorded for this clone. This chain joins TRBV6-5 and TRBJ1-6; perhaps TRBD1 as D (6 bases). The CDR3 runs 19 residues. Germline loops: CDR1 MNHEY, CDR2 SVGAGI. Deletions cut 1 base from V and 0 bases from J, with 16 bases between. The CDR3 protein is CASSYYPIGQSSYNSPLHF. CDR3 sequence (DNA): TGTGCCAGCAGTTACTACCCTATAGGACAGAGCTCCTATAATTCACCCCTCCACTTT.

In this sample, this clone turned up many times. The chain uses TRBV20-1 and TRBJ1-1; 7 bases fit TRBD1. This CDR3 is 13 amino acids long. Germline assignment: CDR1 DFQATT and CDR2 SNEGSKA (reference sequence). Trimming at V came to 5 bases and at J to 9 bases, leaving 12 bases not matched to a gene. The CDR3 DNA is TGCAGTGCTCAAGGGGGCACGCAATCGCAAGCTTTCTTT. It is translated as CSAQGGTQSQAFF.

This clone has only a few counts. This chain uses TRBV6-1 with TRBJ1-1; maybe TRBD1 (5 bases). The germline V gene encodes CDR1 MNHNS and CDR2 SASEGT. The CDR3 totals 13 residues. V lost 11 bases to trimming and J lost 3 bases, with 16 bases between them. CDR3 in amino acids: CAAGVEGDTEAFF. For the CDR3, the DNA is TGTGCCGCGGGGGTCGAAGGGGACACTGAAGCTTTCTTT.

This clone has ten or more counts. The rearrangement joins TRBV19 to TRBJ1-5, with D unclear. CDR3 length: 18 amino acids. Trimming took off 7 bases at V and 0 bases at J, with 22 bases between the two ends. Germline lookup yields CDR1 LNHDA and CDR2 SQIVND (reference sequence). As DNA, the CDR3 is TGTGCCAGTAATCAAAACAGCTATGCACCCTATAGCAATCAGCCCCAGCATTTT. This translates into CASNQNSYAPYSNQPQHF.

This clone was picked up many times. The rearrangement joins TRBV7-8 to TRBJ2-3; 12 bases map to TRBD2. With V trimmed by 2 bases and J by 1 base, 1 base remained unmatched. The length of the CDR3 is 16 residues. Germline CDR1 is SGHVS and CDR2 is FQNEAQ. The CDR3, as DNA: TGTGCCAGCAGCTTACGGACTAGCGGGGGCACAGATACGCAGTATTTT. It yields the protein CASSLRTSGGTDTQYF.

This clone was observed a few times. The rearrangement links TRBV6-1 to TRBJ1-6; 10 nucleotides match TRBD1. CDR1 is MNHNS, CDR2 SASEGT, per germline. J lost 9 bases, V lost 2 bases, and 4 bases had no gene match. This CDR3 is built from 15 residues. The CDR3 loop reads CASSELGTGVSPLHF. The CDR3, as DNA: TGTGCCAGCAGTGAACTAGGGACAGGGGTTTCACCCCTCCACTTT.

On this clone itself: A much more abundant neighbour one base away suggests this may be a read error. The chain carries TRBV12-3 or TRBV12-4 and TRBJ2-2; 8 positions match TRBD1. The CDR3 has 18 amino acids. V was pared by 6 bases and J by 5 bases, with 17 bases of the junction left unmatched. This CDR3 is CASSSYTRLRQGTGELFF. In nucleotides, the CDR3 is TGTGCCAGCAGCTCATATACTAGACTCCGACAGGGGACCGGGGAGCTGTTTTTT.

This clone was detected only once. The CDR3 DNA follows: TGCGCCAGCAGCTCGGACAGGGGTAACACCATATATTTT. Protein product: CASSSDRGNTIYF. V is TRBV5-1 and J is TRBJ1-3; 9 nucleotides agree with TRBD1. Germline V gene sequence: CDR1 SGHRS, CDR2 YFSETQ. The CDR3 covers 13 residues. The junction had 2 bases not matched to a gene; V was cut back by 3 bases and J by 7 bases.